This paragraph covers one T cell receptor beta chain sequence. Its antigen is not identified. TCRdb's table, derived via immunoSEQ multiplex PCR, lists solely in-frame clones and lacks some. Seen here are about 94,000 clones, about nine tenths observed once, and the top ten hold around 0.73%. The CDR3 is 15 amino acids. V was pared by 5 bases and J by 0 bases, with 6 bases of the junction left unmatched. Germline V lookup: CDR1 SEHNR, CDR2 FQNEAQ (reference sequence). The sample's time point: week 47, end of study. Topical imiquimod was applied with each vaccine dose, which held 300 ug of mutant IDH1 20-mer peptide. The data belong to a study of a mutant IDH1 vaccine in newly diagnosed glioma.

The sequences come from PBMCs, collected from a glioma patient whose treatment included an IDH1 peptide vaccine. V is TRBV7-9 and J is TRBJ2-7; 8 bases map to TRBD1. The origin of this receptor is a woman between 50 and 59 years old with glioma. The CDR3 bases are TGTGCCAGCAGCCTAAGGACAGGGAGCTCCTACGAGCAGTACTTC. Translating gives CASSLRTGSSYEQYF. Based on the CDR3 plus reference TRBV7-9 and TRBJ2-7, the full variable domain is DTGVSQNPRHKITKRGQNVTFRCDPISEHNRLYWYRQTLGQGPEFLTYFQNEAQLEKSRLLSDRFSAERPKGSFSTLEIQRTEQGDSAMYLCASSLRTGSSYEQYFGPGTRLTVT.